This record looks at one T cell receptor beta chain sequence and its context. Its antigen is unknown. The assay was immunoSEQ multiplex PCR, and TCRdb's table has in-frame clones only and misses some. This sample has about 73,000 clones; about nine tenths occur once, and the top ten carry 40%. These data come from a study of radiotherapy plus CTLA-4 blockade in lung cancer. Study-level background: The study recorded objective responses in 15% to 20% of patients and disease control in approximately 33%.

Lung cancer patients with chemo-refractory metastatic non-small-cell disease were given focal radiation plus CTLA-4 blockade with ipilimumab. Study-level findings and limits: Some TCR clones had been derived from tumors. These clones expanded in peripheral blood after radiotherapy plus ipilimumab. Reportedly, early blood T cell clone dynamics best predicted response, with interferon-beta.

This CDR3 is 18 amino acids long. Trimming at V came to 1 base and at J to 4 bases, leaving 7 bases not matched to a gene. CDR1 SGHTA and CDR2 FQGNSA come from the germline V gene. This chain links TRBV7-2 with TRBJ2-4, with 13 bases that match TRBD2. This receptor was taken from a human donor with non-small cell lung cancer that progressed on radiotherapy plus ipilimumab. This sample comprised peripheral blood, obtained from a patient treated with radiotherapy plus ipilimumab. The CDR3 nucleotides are TGTGCCAGCAGCTTAGGGACTAGCGGGAGCCGTCGAAAAAACATTCAGTACTTC. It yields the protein CASSLGTSGSRRKNIQYF. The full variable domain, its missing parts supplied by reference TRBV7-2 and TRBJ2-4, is GAGVSQSPSNKVTEKGKDVELRCDPISGHTALYWYRQSLGQGLEFLIYFQGNSAPDKSGLPSDRFSAERTGGSVSTLTIQRTQQEDSAVYLCASSLGTSGSRRKNIQYFGAGTRLSVL.